This T cell receptor beta chain derives from a study of blood T cell repertoires in COVID-19. Study details: Samples taken during acute and convalescent COVID-19 were collected in the United States, Italy and Spain.

Germline V gene data show CDR1 as SGHAT and CDR2 as FQNNGV. Trimming took off 2 bases at V and 0 bases at J, with 12 bases between the two ends. The CDR3 is made up of 16 amino acids. Per the original methods: Reference gene primer amplification gave nucleated cell count estimates. The table came from immunoSEQ multiplex PCR; TCRdb's copy has only in-frame clones and leaves some out. That table is the source of V, J and clone size, and D and trimming were worked out from the DNA. The table lists roughly 140,000 clones, about nine tenths of them singletons. V gene TRBV11-2 combines with J gene TRBJ2-3; D is unresolved. This clonotype originated in a human donor in a cohort sampled during active COVID-19. The sequenced material came from peripheral blood. CDR3 sequence (DNA): TGTGCCAGCAGCTTAACCCATACAGTTAGCACAGATACGCAGTATTTT. This codes for CASSLTHTVSTDTQYF.